This TCR beta chain stems from a study of shared clonotypes between healthy human individuals. The V gene's germline CDR1 is MDHEN and CDR2 SYDVKM. V gave up 5 bases and J gave up 1 base; unmatched junction bases: 9. The CDR3 has 16 amino acids. Only in-frame clones appear in the TCRdb table, and some are missing; sequencing was by immunoSEQ multiplex PCR. The repertoire holds around 2.5 million clones, 93% seen once, with about 0.34% in the top ten. This chain joins TRBV28 and TRBJ2-5; TRBD1 matches 8 bases. The TCR originated in a man between 18 and 35 years old in good health. Some clones in this sample may be carry-over from other donors' samples. Sample: naive CD4+ T cells from PBMCs. Noted subset: CD45RA+ positively selected. CDR3 DNA sequence: TGTGCCAGCAGTCCCGGACAGGGAAGAGCCCAAGAGACCCAGTACTTC. It yields the protein CASSPGQGRAQETQYF.